Below are 29 T cell receptor beta chains sequenced from a single sample in a study of control samples from healthy donors and cancer patients. TCRdb's table, derived via immunoSEQ multiplex PCR, lists solely in-frame clones and lacks some. The repertoire holds 100,000 or so clones, more than 85% seen once, with about 1.3% in the top ten. The sequenced sample consisted of blood. All receptors derive from a woman aged 50 to 60 in good health.

A note on this clone: Other nucleotide sequences from this sample produce the same CDR3. The rearrangement uses TRBV19 and TRBJ2-5; 8 bases fit TRBD2. V shed 3 bases and J 4 bases; nucleotides not matched to a gene: 7. The CDR3 totals 15 residues. Germline CDR1 reads LNHDA; CDR2 reads SQIVND (reference sequence). CDR3 nucleotide sequence: TGTGCCAGTAGTATTCGGGCGGGGGGTGGAGAGACCCAGTACTTC. The encoded protein is CASSIRAGGGETQYF.

The chain links TRBV12-3 or TRBV12-4 to TRBJ2-7, with unresolved D. The V end lost 2 bases, the J end lost 2 bases, and 7 bases lay between the germline ends. This CDR3 is 13 amino acids long. CDR3 bases: TGTGCCAGCAGTTTATCGACGGCCTACGAGCAGTACTTC. It translates to CASSLSTAYEQYF.

This clone was detected only once. J is TRBJ1-1 and V is TRBV14; 8 bases line up with TRBD1. This CDR3 is built from 13 residues. V was clipped by 7 bases and J by 3 bases; unmatched bases: 4. Germline V gene data show CDR1 as SGHDN and CDR2 as FVKESK. CDR3 loop: CASKTGADTEAFF. In DNA form, the CDR3 reads TGTGCCAGCAAGACAGGGGCGGACACTGAAGCTTTCTTT.

The chain has TRBV9 and TRBJ2-2; D is perhaps TRBD2 (6 bases). The CDR3 has 16 amino acids. Germline V gene lookup returns CDR1 SGDLS and CDR2 YYNGEE. The V end lost 0 bases, the J end lost 0 bases, and 9 bases lay between the germline ends. CDR3 loop: CASSVGGGANTGELFF. The DNA for the CDR3 is TGTGCCAGCAGCGTAGGAGGCGGGGCGAACACCGGGGAGCTGTTTTTT.

The chain links TRBV6-1 to TRBJ2-4; tentatively, D is TRBD1 (5 bases). In germline, CDR1 is MNHNS, CDR2 SASEGT. This CDR3 comprises 16 residues. The ends were cut back, 1 base at V and 3 bases at J, with 13 bases in the middle. The CDR3 is CASSEGQGPFKNIQYF. For the CDR3, the DNA is TGTGCCAGCAGTGAAGGGCAGGGTCCCTTCAAAAACATTCAGTACTTC.

The genes are TRBV18 and TRBJ1-5; TRBD1 might be the D (6 bases). CDR1 KGHSH and CDR2 LQKENI come from the germline V gene. CDR3 length equals 14 residues. Trimming left V 4 bases short and J 5 bases short, with 12 bases between. The CDR3, as DNA: TGTGCCAGCTCACTGGACAGCCAGGATCAGCCCCAGCATTTT. Translating gives CASSLDSQDQPQHF. The variable domain in full, completed from reference TRBV18 and TRBJ1-5, reads NAGVMQNPRHLVRRRGQEARLRCSPMKGHSHVYWYRQLPEEGLKFMVYLQKENIIDESGMPKERFSAEFPKEGPSILRIQQVVRGDSAAYFCASSLDSQDQPQHFGDGTRLSIL.

This clone was seen once. The chain employs TRBV13 and TRBJ2-7; TRBD2 aligns across 13 bases. CDR3 length: 15 residues. Unmatched junction bases numbered 5, after V lost 4 bases and J lost 5 bases. From germline, CDR1 is PRHDT and CDR2 FYEKMQ (reference sequence). The CDR3 DNA sequence: TGTGCCAGCAGCTCGACTAGCGGGGGGTTTCACGAGCAGTACTTC. This gives the protein CASSSTSGGFHEQYF.

The rearrangement links TRBV7-8 to TRBJ1-1, with TRBD1 as a possible D gene (5 bases). V dropped 4 bases and J dropped 11 bases, with 17 bases sitting between them. This CDR3 has 13 amino acids. The germline CDR1 and CDR2 sequences are SGHVS and FQNEAQ. CDR3 sequence reads: CASSSYRTSVAFF. DNA of the CDR3: TGTGCCAGCAGCTCTTACAGGACCTCGGTCGCTTTCTTT.

The V call is TRBV6-6, the J call TRBJ1-3, with D hard to call. CDR1 and CDR2 (germline): MNHNY, SVGAGI (reference sequence). Trimming took 0 bases from V and 2 from J, leaving 5 bases between them. The CDR3 length is 14 residues. DNA of the CDR3: TGTGCCAGCAGTTACTCAGGGACTGGAAACACCATATATTTT. Protein: CASSYSGTGNTIYF.

The rearrangement uses TRBV5-1 and TRBJ1-2; D remains unclear. In germline, CDR1 is SGHRS, CDR2 YFSETQ. V was pared by 0 bases and J by 4 bases, with 7 bases between. The CDR3 has 13 amino acids. The CDR3 bases are TGCGCCAGCAGCTTGGGGCAGATCTATGGCTACACCTTC. It specifies CASSLGQIYGYTF. Combining the CDR3 with reference TRBV5-1 and TRBJ1-2 gives the whole variable domain KAGVTQTPRYLIKTRGQQVTLSCSPISGHRSVSWYQQTPGQGLQFLFEYFSETQRNKGNFPGRFSGRQFSNSRSEMNVSTLELGDSALYLCASSLGQIYGYTFGSGTRLTVV.

The J gene is TRBJ2-5, the V gene TRBV28, with TRBD1 as a possible D gene (6 bases). CDR1 and CDR2 from the germline V gene are MDHEN and SYDVKM. This CDR3 comprises 12 residues. V was cut by 4 bases and J by 9 bases, with 12 bases left in between. The CDR3 protein is CASSSGVEAQYF. The CDR3 DNA reads as TGTGCCAGCAGTTCAGGGGTTGAGGCCCAGTACTTC.

As to this clone: This CDR3 is also generated by other DNA sequences in the sample. This chain connects TRBV28 to TRBJ2-1; 8 bases are shared with TRBD2. Trimming cost V 7 bases and J 9 bases; bases outside gene matches: 11. CDR1 and CDR2 (germline): MDHEN, SYDVKM. The CDR3 runs 14 residues. The CDR3 here is CASKGAGVRSEQFF. For the CDR3, the DNA is TGTGCCAGCAAAGGAGCGGGAGTCCGCAGTGAGCAGTTCTTC. The entire variable domain, with the rest obtained from reference TRBV28 and TRBJ2-1, is as follows: DVKVTQSSRYLVKRTGEKVFLECVQDMDHENMFWYRQDPGLGLRLIYFSYDVKMKEKGDIPEGYSVSREKKERFSLILESASTNQTSMYLCASKGAGVRSEQFFGPGTRLTVL.

This chain connects TRBV11-1 to TRBJ1-2; D possibly corresponds to TRBD1 (6 bases). Germline-derived CDR1 and CDR2 are SGHAT and FQDESV (reference sequence). Trimming pared 1 base from V and 7 bases from J, leaving 16 bases between. The CDR3 runs 15 residues. The CDR3 region is CASSLVAGASRGYTF. CDR3 bases: TGTGCCAGCAGCTTAGTTGCGGGGGCTAGTCGTGGCTACACCTTC. Full variable domain (rest looked up from reference TRBV11-1 and TRBJ1-2): EAEVAQSPRYKITEKSQAVAFWCDPISGHATLYWYRQILGQGPELLVQFQDESVVDDSQLPKDRFSAERLKGVDSTLKIQPAELGDSAMYLCASSLVAGASRGYTFGSGTRLTVV.

The chain is built from TRBV4-1 and TRBJ1-2, with D maybe TRBD1 (5 bases). Looked up from germline, CDR1 is MGHRA and CDR2 is YSYEKL. The V end was cut by 4 bases, the J end by 2 bases, with 11 bases between. The CDR3 is 14 amino acids. The CDR3 DNA is TGCGCCAGCAGCCTAACAGGAACAAACTATGGCTACACCTTC. It yields the protein CASSLTGTNYGYTF.

The count of this clone is one. This sequence joins TRBV12-5 and TRBJ1-1; D may be TRBD1 (6 bases). The CDR3 runs 16 residues. Germline CDR1 LGHNT, CDR2 FRNRAP. The V gene lost 6 bases and the J gene lost 3 bases, with 20 bases spanning the gap. Here the CDR3 reads CASGTLGGVGYTEAFF. CDR3 bases: TGTGCTAGTGGAACTCTAGGGGGGGTTGGGTACACTGAAGCTTTCTTT.

The genes are TRBV6-2 or TRBV6-3 and TRBJ1-6; D is possibly TRBD1 (6 bases). The germline V gene encodes CDR1 MNHEY and CDR2 SVGEGT. Trimming removed 2 bases from V and 8 bases from J, with 13 bases in between. CDR3 size: 15 residues. The CDR3 here is CASSYGGKGHSPLHF. As DNA, the CDR3 is TGTGCCAGCAGTTACGGGGGCAAGGGGCATTCACCCCTCCACTTT.

The V and J genes are TRBV7-9 and TRBJ2-4; tentative D call: TRBD1 (5 bases). The CDR3 has 16 residues. The ends were cut back, 1 base at V and 4 bases at J, with 14 bases in the middle. Germline loops: CDR1 SEHNR, CDR2 FQNEAQ (reference sequence). The CDR3 loop is CASSLGAPGLKNIQYF. For the CDR3, the DNA is TGTGCCAGCAGCTTAGGGGCGCCAGGGTTAAAAAACATTCAGTACTTC.

The V and J genes are TRBV19 and TRBJ1-2, with a possible D match to TRBD1 (5 bases). Deletions cut 0 bases from V and 6 bases from J, with 11 bases between. Germline V CDR1 and CDR2: LNHDA, SQIVND (reference sequence). The CDR3 contains 14 residues. The CDR3 loop reads CASSIDLTEHGYTF. The CDR3 DNA reads as TGTGCCAGTAGTATAGATCTGACAGAACATGGCTACACCTTC.

V is TRBV5-5 and J is TRBJ2-7; D not certain. The germline V gene encodes CDR1 SGHKS and CDR2 YYEKEE (reference sequence). V was pared by 3 bases and J by 0 bases, with 22 bases between. There are 18 residues in the CDR3. This chain's CDR3 is CASSSRLTVGPSSYEQYF. As DNA, the CDR3 is TGTGCCAGCAGCTCCCGGCTGACGGTCGGGCCTAGCTCCTACGAGCAGTACTTC. The full variable domain, with the rest looked up from reference TRBV5-5 and TRBJ2-7, is DAGVTQSPTHLIKTRGQQVTLRCSPISGHKSVSWYQQVLGQGPQFIFQYYEKEERGRGNFPDRFSARQFPNYSSELNVNALLLGDSALYLCASSSRLTVGPSSYEQYFGPGTRLTVT.

The chain combines TRBV11-3 with TRBJ2-7, with 14 bases identical to TRBD2. The CDR3 extends over 15 amino acids. The germline gives CDR1 SGHNT, CDR2 YENEEA. V shed 4 bases, J shed 7 bases, and the junction held 6 bases outside the gene matches. CDR3 in DNA: TGTGCCAGCAGCTCAGGACTAGCGGGAGGTGGAGAGCAGTACTTC. This encodes CASSSGLAGGGEQYF. Full variable domain (outside the CDR3, taken from reference TRBV11-3 and TRBJ2-7): EAGVVQSPRYKIIEKKQPVAFWCNPISGHNTLYWYLQNLGQGPELLIRYENEEAVDDSQLPKDRFSAERLKGVDSTLKIQPAELGDSAVYLCASSSGLAGGGEQYFGPGTRLTVT.

The chain links TRBV7-2 to TRBJ1-5; 9 positions match TRBD1. The V gene end was trimmed by 0 bases and the J gene end by 0 bases; junction bases not matched to a gene: 3. Germline CDR1 and CDR2: SGHTA and FQGNSA. The CDR3 extends over 17 amino acids. This CDR3 reads CASSLAGTGFSNQPQHF. In DNA form, the CDR3 reads TGTGCCAGCAGCTTAGCGGGGACAGGGTTTAGCAATCAGCCCCAGCATTTT.

This chain links TRBV9 with TRBJ1-2; weak D call: TRBD1 (5 bases). With 0 bases removed from V and 3 bases from J, the gap between germline ends came to 24 bases. Per germline, CDR1 SGDLS and CDR2 YYNGEE. The CDR3 is 19 amino acids. CDR3 coding DNA: TGTGCCAGCAGCGTAGATCCCCACCCTCGAGGGGCGGATGACTATGGCTACACCTTC. It encodes CASSVDPHPRGADDYGYTF.

This sequence joins TRBV19 and TRBJ1-2, with D maybe TRBD1 (5 bases). Germline CDR1 reads LNHDA; CDR2 reads SQIVND (reference sequence). The V and J ends lost 5 bases and 5 bases respectively, with 9 bases between them. There are 12 residues in the CDR3. The CDR3 DNA reads TGTGCCAGTAGTCCCGACAGTTATGGCTACACCTTC. Its protein is CASSPDSYGYTF.

This chain joins TRBV14 and TRBJ1-2; the match to TRBD1 covers 7 bases. In germline, CDR1 is SGHDN, CDR2 FVKESK. This CDR3 comprises 15 residues. The trim removed 0 bases at V and 5 bases at J, leaving 6 bases unmatched. The CDR3 DNA reads as TGTGCCAGCAGCCAAGACAGCGACAGGGTTTATGGCTACACCTTC. It is translated as CASSQDSDRVYGYTF.

This sequence joins TRBV7-2 and TRBJ2-1, with TRBD1 matching over 8 bases. CDR1 and CDR2 (germline): SGHTA, FQGNSA. V shed 5 bases, J shed 3 bases, and the junction held 6 bases outside the gene matches. The CDR3 runs 15 residues. CDR3 sequence: CASSIDRGGYNEQFF. For the CDR3, the DNA is TGTGCCAGCAGCATAGACAGGGGTGGCTACAATGAGCAGTTCTTC.

V gene TRBV7-9 combines with J gene TRBJ1-2; D remains unclear. V dropped 5 bases and J dropped 6 bases, with 10 bases sitting between them. Looked up from germline, CDR1 is SEHNR and CDR2 is FQNEAQ (reference sequence). The CDR3 is made up of 12 amino acids. The CDR3 region is CASSLDGDGYTF. The CDR3 bases are TGTGCCAGCAGCCTTGACGGCGATGGCTACACCTTC.

A single count supports this clone. This sequence joins TRBV5-5 and TRBJ1-2; D is possibly TRBD1 (6 bases). V dropped 5 bases and J dropped 0 bases, with 14 bases sitting between them. Germline-derived CDR1 and CDR2 are SGHKS and YYEKEE (reference sequence). This CDR3 spans 15 amino acids. The CDR3 here is CASRYRDTSNYGYTF. The CDR3 nucleotides read TGTGCCAGCAGATACCGGGACACGTCTAACTATGGCTACACCTTC.

The chain combines TRBV19 with TRBJ2-2; possibly TRBD1 for D (5 bases). Germline CDR1 reads LNHDA; CDR2 reads SQIVND (reference sequence). The CDR3 length is 14 residues. Between the trimmed V and J ends, which lost 7 bases and 5 bases, there was a span of 14 bases. In DNA form, the CDR3 reads TGTGCCAGTATCCCGCAGGGCAGAACCGGGGAGCTGTTTTTT. Its translation is CASIPQGRTGELFF. The full variable domain, rest sourced from reference TRBV19 and TRBJ2-2, is DGGITQSPKYLFRKEGQNVTLSCEQNLNHDAMYWYRQDPGQGLRLIYYSQIVNDFQKGDIAEGYSVSREKKESFPLTVTSAQKNPTAFYLCASIPQGRTGELFFGEGSRLTVL.

J is TRBJ1-5 and V is TRBV4-2; the D gene is possibly TRBD1 (6 bases). The CDR3 length is 15 residues. Germline V gives CDR1 LGHNA, CDR2 YNFKEQ. Trimming removed 1 base from V and 0 bases from J, with 7 bases in between. CDR3 sequence (DNA): TGTGCCAGCAGCCAAGCGGGGGCTAGCAATCAGCCCCAGCATTTT. This sequence encodes CASSQAGASNQPQHF.